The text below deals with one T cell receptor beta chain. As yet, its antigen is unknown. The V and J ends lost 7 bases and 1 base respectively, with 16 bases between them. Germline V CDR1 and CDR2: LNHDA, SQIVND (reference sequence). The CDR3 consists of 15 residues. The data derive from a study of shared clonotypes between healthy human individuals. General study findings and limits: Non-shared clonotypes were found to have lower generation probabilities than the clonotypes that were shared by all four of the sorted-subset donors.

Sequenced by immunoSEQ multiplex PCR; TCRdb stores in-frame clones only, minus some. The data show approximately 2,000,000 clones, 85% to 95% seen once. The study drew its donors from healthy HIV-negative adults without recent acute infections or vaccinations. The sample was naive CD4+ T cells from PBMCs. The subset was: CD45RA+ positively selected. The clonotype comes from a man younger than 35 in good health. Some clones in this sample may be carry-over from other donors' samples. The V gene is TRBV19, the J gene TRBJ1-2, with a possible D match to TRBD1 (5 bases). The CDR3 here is CASKAPTQGNYGYTF. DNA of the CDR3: TGTGCCAGTAAAGCGCCGACCCAGGGTAACTATGGCTACACCTTC.